The 14 T cell receptor beta chains below were found in one sample sequenced in a study of graft-versus-host responses after intestinal transplantation. Assay used: immunoSEQ multiplex PCR; TCRdb lists only in-frame clones, some missing. The table includes more than 25,000 clones, around 94% detected once. The sequencing used PBMCs, collected more than 29 days after intestinal transplant. The source is a human patient who received an intestinal transplant, so some T cells may come from the graft donor.

The CDR3 DNA reads TGTGCCAGCAGTTGGGACAGGGGAGCCACTGAAGCTTTCTTT. Translating it yields CASSWDRGATEAFF. The V gene is TRBV6-6, the J gene TRBJ1-1, with 10 bases lining up with TRBD1. After removal of 4 bases from V and 4 bases from J, the junction contained 3 bases not matched to a gene. This CDR3 region has 14 residues. The V gene's germline CDR1 is MNHNY and CDR2 SVGAGI (reference sequence).

This clone appeared a few times. The V and J genes are TRBV11-2 and TRBJ2-1; TRBD2 agrees at 13 bases. The V gene end was trimmed by 4 bases and the J gene end by 10 bases; junction bases not matched to a gene: 7. The CDR3 is 15 amino acids. The germline CDR1 and CDR2 sequences are SGHAT and FQNNGV. The CDR3 DNA reads TGTGCCAGCAGCTCAGGACTAGCGGGAGACCCGGAGCAGTTCTTC. Protein sequence: CASSSGLAGDPEQFF.

This clone was found a few times. This chain links TRBV12-5 with TRBJ1-3, with D perhaps TRBD1 (5 bases). This CDR3 is 14 amino acids long. Per germline, CDR1 LGHNT and CDR2 FRNRAP. Between the trimmed V and J ends, which lost 7 bases and 0 bases, there was a span of 10 bases. Here the CDR3 DNA reads TGTGCTAGTGCGGGGGGGACCTCTGGAAACACCATATATTTT. Amino acids: CASAGGTSGNTIYF.

The chain uses TRBV29-1 and TRBJ2-5, with 7 nucleotides matching TRBD1. CDR3 length: 15 residues. V was pared by 3 bases and J by 6 bases, with 13 bases of the junction left unmatched. The V gene's germline CDR1 is SQVTM and CDR2 ANQGSEA. CDR3 amino acids: CSVDTDRDREKTQYF. In DNA form, the CDR3 reads TGCAGCGTTGACACAGACAGGGACAGAGAAAAGACCCAGTACTTC.

This clone has a single count. The chain links TRBV4-2 to TRBJ1-6; D gene ambiguous. Looked up from germline, CDR1 is LGHNA and CDR2 is YNFKEQ. Trimming shortened V by 6 bases and J by 5 bases, and 5 bases separated the two germline ends. CDR3 length: 12 residues. The DNA of the CDR3 is TGTGCCAGCAGGGACCATAATTCACCCCTCCACTTT. Residues: CASRDHNSPLHF.

Only one count was recorded for this clone. The chain combines TRBV13 with TRBJ1-5, with D tentatively TRBD1 (6 bases). Trimming shortened V by 7 bases and J by 4 bases, and 14 bases separated the two germline ends. Germline V gene data show CDR1 as PRHDT and CDR2 as FYEKMQ (reference sequence). This CDR3 has 14 amino acids. DNA of the CDR3: TGTGCCAGCACCTATGGAGGGGGAAATCAGCCCCAGCATTTT. This encodes CASTYGGGNQPQHF. Full variable domain (remainder filled in from reference TRBV13 and TRBJ1-5): AAGVIQSPRHLIKEKRETATLKCYPIPRHDTVYWYQQGPGQDPQFLISFYEKMQSDKGSIPDRFSAQQFSDYHSELNMSSLELGDSALYFCASTYGGGNQPQHFGDGTRLSIL.

CDR3 bases: TGTGCCAGCATGGGGACAGAGTACAATGAGCAGTTCTTC. It encodes CASMGTEYNEQFF. This chain connects TRBV7-9 to TRBJ2-1; 7 bases line up with TRBD1. CDR1 is SEHNR, CDR2 FQNEAQ, per germline (reference sequence). The CDR3 runs to 13 residues. Trimming took 7 bases from V and 4 from J; bases not matched to a gene: 4.

This clone was found once. The junction shows a germline mismatch at one end, possibly a read error. This specimen includes other DNA sequences encoding the same CDR3. This chain uses TRBV2 with TRBJ2-1; 7 bases match TRBD2. Germline-derived CDR1 and CDR2 are SNHLY and FYNNEI. The CDR3 runs 12 residues. The CDR3 DNA reads TGCGCCAGCAGGTACCTAGCGGAGGAGCAGTTCTTC. This translates into CASRYLAEEQFF.

The chain employs TRBV6-1 and TRBJ1-2; weak D call: TRBD1 (5 bases). There are 14 residues in the CDR3. Trimming left V 0 bases short and J 9 bases short, with 14 bases between. Germline values: CDR1 MNHNS, CDR2 SASEGT. The CDR3: CASSEAGEPRSYTF. Written as DNA, the CDR3 is TGTGCCAGCAGTGAAGCGGGGGAGCCTAGGAGCTACACCTTC.

This chain connects TRBV19 to TRBJ2-5, with 8 nucleotides matching TRBD2. CDR1 and CDR2 (germline): LNHDA, SQIVND (reference sequence). This CDR3 has 14 amino acids. V was pared by 3 bases and J by 1 base, with 1 base of the junction left unmatched. The DNA for the CDR3 is TGTGCCAGTAGTATCAGCGGGGGCCAAGAGACCCAGTACTTC. This encodes CASSISGGQETQYF.

CDR3 sequence: CASRDRGPRGQPQHF. Here the CDR3 DNA reads TGTGCCAGTAGGGACAGGGGTCCACGGGGGCAGCCCCAGCATTTT. The V and J genes are TRBV19 and TRBJ1-5; 9 bases line up with TRBD1. V lost 6 bases, J lost 7 bases, and 10 bases stayed unmatched. This CDR3 is built from 15 residues. CDR1 LNHDA and CDR2 SQIVND come from the germline V gene (reference sequence).

The chain couples TRBV7-9 to TRBJ1-1; TRBD1 matches 7 bases. J was trimmed by 4 bases and V by 5 bases; bases with no gene match: 7. Germline CDR1 SEHNR, CDR2 FQNEAQ (reference sequence). The CDR3 contains 14 residues. For the CDR3, the DNA is TGTGCCAGCAGCACGACAGGGTCGAGCACTGAAGCTTTCTTT. This codes for CASSTTGSSTEAFF.

This chain joins TRBV4-1 and TRBJ2-1; D unclear. Germline V lookup: CDR1 MGHRA, CDR2 YSYEKL. This CDR3 has 16 amino acids. Between the trimmed V and J ends, which lost 0 bases and 2 bases, there was a span of 11 bases. The CDR3 DNA reads as TGCGCCAGCAGCCAAGATACCAGTTCAACCTACAATGAGCAGTTCTTC. Encoded protein: CASSQDTSSTYNEQFF.

The chain combines TRBV30 with TRBJ1-6; 8 bases fit TRBD1. This CDR3 has 14 amino acids. Unmatched junction bases numbered 3, after V lost 0 bases and J lost 8 bases. Germline V lookup: CDR1 GTSNPN, CDR2 SVGIG (reference sequence). The CDR3 DNA is TGTGCCTGGAGTGTGGGGACAGGTGATTCACCCCTCCACTTT. Its translation: CAWSVGTGDSPLHF. The full variable domain, with the rest looked up from reference TRBV30 and TRBJ1-6, is SQTIHQWPATLVQPVGSPLSLECTVEGTSNPNLYWYRQAAGRGLQLLFYSVGIGQISSEVPQNLSASRPQDRQFILSSKKLLLSDSGFYLCAWSVGTGDSPLHFGNGTRLTVT.